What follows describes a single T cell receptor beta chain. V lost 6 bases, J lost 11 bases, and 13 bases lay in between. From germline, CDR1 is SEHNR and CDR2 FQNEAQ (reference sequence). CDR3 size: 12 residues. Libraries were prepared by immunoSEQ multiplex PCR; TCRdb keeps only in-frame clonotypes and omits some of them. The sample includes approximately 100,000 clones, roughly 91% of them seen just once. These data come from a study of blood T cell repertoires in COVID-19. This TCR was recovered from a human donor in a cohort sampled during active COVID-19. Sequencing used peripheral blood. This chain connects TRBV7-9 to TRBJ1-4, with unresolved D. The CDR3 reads CASRLGVEKLFF. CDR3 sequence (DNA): TGTGCCAGCAGGCTTGGCGTGGAGAAACTGTTTTTT.